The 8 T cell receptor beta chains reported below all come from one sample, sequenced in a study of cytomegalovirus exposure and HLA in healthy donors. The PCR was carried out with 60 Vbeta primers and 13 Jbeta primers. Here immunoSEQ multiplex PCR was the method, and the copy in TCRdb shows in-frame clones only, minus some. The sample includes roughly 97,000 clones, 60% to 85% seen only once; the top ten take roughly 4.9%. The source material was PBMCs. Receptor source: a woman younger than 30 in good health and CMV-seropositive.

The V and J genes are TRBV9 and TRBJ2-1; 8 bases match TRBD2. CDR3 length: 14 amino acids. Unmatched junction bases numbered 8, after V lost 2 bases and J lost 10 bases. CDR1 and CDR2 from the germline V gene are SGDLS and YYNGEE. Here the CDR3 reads CASSVSGNIGEQFF. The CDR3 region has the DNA TGTGCCAGCAGCGTTAGCGGGAACATAGGGGAGCAGTTCTTC.

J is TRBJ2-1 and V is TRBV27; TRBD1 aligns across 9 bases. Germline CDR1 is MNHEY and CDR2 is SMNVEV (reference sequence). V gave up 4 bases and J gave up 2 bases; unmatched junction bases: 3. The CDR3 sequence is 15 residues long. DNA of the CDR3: TGTGCCAGCAGTTGGACAGGGGCGGCCTACAATGAGCAGTTCTTC. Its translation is CASSWTGAAYNEQFF.

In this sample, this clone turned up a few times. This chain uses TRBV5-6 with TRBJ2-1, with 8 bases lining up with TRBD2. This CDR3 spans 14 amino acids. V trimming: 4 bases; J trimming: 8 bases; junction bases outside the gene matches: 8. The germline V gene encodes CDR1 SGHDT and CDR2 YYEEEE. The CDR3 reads CASSHGRGGDEQFF. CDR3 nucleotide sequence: TGTGCCAGCAGCCACGGACGGGGGGGGGATGAGCAGTTCTTC.

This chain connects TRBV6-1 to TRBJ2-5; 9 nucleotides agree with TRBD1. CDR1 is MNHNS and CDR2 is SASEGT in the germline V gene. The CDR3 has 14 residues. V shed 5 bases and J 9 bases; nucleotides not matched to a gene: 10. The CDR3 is CASSKPGQGRSQYF. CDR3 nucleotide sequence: TGTGCCAGCAGTAAACCGGGACAGGGTCGTTCCCAGTACTTC.

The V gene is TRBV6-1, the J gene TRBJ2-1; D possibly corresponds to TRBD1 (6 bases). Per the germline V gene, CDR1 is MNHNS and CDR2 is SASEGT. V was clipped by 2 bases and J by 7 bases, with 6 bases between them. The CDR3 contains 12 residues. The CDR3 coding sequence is TGTGCCAGCAGTGAAAGGGGGAATGAGCAGTTCTTC. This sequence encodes CASSERGNEQFF.

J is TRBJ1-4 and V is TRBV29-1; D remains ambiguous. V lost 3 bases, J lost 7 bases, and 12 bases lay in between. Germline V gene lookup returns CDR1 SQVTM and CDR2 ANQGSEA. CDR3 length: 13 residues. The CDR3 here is CSVERAEGEKLFF. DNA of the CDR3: TGCAGCGTTGAGAGGGCGGAGGGTGAAAAACTGTTTTTT.

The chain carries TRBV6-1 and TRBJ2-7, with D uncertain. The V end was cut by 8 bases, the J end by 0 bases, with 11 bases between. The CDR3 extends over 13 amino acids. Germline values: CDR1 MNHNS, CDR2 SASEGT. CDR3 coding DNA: TGTGCCAGCGGGCGCGCGTTCTCCTACGAGCAGTACTTC. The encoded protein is CASGRAFSYEQYF.

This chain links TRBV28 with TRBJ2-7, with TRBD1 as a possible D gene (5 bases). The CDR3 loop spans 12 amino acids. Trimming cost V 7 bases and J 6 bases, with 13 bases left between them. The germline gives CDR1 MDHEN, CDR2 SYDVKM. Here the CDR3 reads CASNKGLGEQYF. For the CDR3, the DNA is TGTGCCAGCAACAAGGGGCTCGGCGAGCAGTACTTC.